The 21 T cell receptor beta chains in this list originate from one sample, sequenced in a study of OX40 agonist ivuxolimab in advanced cancers. Library creation used the immunoSEQ multiplex PCR assay. Not all clones reach the TCRdb copy of this immuneACCESS table, which keeps in-frame sequences only. Checked studies attribute under half of the gap to unresolved V genes and leave the rest unexplained. For this sample the table gives 30,000 to 45,000 clones, of which over 65% were detected only once. Clones ranked in the top ten supply roughly 23% of the sample. The starting material was CD4+ or CD8+ T cells sorted from blood, obtained in a trial of the OX40 agonist ivuxolimab. The source is an adult with an advanced solid tumor such as melanoma, head and neck, liver or kidney cancer.

In DNA, the CDR3 is TGCGCCAGCAGCTTGGAAGGAGAGACCCAGTACTTC. Amino acid sequence: CASSLEGETQYF. V gene TRBV5-1 combines with J gene TRBJ2-5, with D unclear. Germline assignment: CDR1 SGHRS and CDR2 YFSETQ. CDR3 length equals 12 residues. Trimming left V 0 bases short and J 4 bases short, with 4 bases between.

This clone was detected only a few times. V is TRBV7-9 and J is TRBJ2-7, with D perhaps matching TRBD1 or TRBD2 (5 bases each). CDR1 SEHNR and CDR2 FQNEAQ come from the germline V gene (reference sequence). The CDR3 has 15 amino acids. The ends were cut back, 5 bases at V and 2 bases at J, with 16 bases in the middle. The CDR3 protein is CASSPAGTGTYEQYF. The CDR3 nucleotides read TGTGCCAGCAGCCCCGCCGGGACCGGTACCTACGAGCAGTACTTC.

V gene TRBV27 combines with J gene TRBJ2-1, with 8 bases aligning to TRBD2. With 5 bases clipped from V and 6 bases from J, the junction kept 12 bases outside the gene matches. Germline CDR1 and CDR2: MNHEY and SMNVEV (reference sequence). The CDR3 covers 16 residues. The CDR3: CASSVIGGVTINEQFF. DNA for the CDR3: TGTGCCAGCAGTGTCATCGGGGGGGTTACAATCAATGAGCAGTTCTTC.

This sequence joins TRBV4-1 and TRBJ2-2; D is unclear. V lost 0 bases and J lost 3, with 17 bases in between. The CDR3 has 18 amino acids. Germline V lookup: CDR1 MGHRA, CDR2 YSYEKL. CDR3 region: CASSQERLPTGDTGELFF. DNA of the CDR3: TGCGCCAGCAGCCAAGAACGGCTCCCGACCGGCGACACCGGGGAGCTGTTTTTT.

This chain links TRBV5-4 with TRBJ1-2; D unresolved. Germline values: CDR1 SGHNT, CDR2 YYREEE (reference sequence). V lost 2 bases and J lost 4, with 6 bases in between. The CDR3 runs 12 residues. CDR3 loop: CASSLRSYGYTF. As DNA, the CDR3 is TGTGCCAGCAGCTTACGTAGCTATGGCTACACCTTC. The variable domain in full, with the rest retrieved from reference TRBV5-4 and TRBJ1-2, is ETGVTQSPTHLIKTRGQQVTLRCSSQSGHNTVSWYQQALGQGPQFIFQYYREEENGRGNFPPRFSGLQFPNYSSELNVNALELDDSALYLCASSLRSYGYTFGSGTRLTVV.

This clone is termed medium-sized (0.01 to 0.1%). This chain links TRBV2 with TRBJ2-7; D may match TRBD1 or TRBD2 (5 bases each). The germline gives CDR1 SNHLY, CDR2 FYNNEI. The CDR3 consists of 13 residues. V was shortened by 6 bases and J by 4 bases, with 13 bases between the two germline ends. The CDR3 reads CASSGTENYEQYF. CDR3 DNA: TGTGCCAGCAGCGGGACGGAAAATTACGAGCAGTACTTC.

This chain joins TRBV7-7 and TRBJ2-6; D ambiguous. This CDR3 region has 17 residues. Between the trimmed V and J ends, which lost 5 bases and 5 bases, there was a span of 19 bases. Germline lookup yields CDR1 SSHAT and CDR2 FNYEAQ (reference sequence). The CDR3 is CASSAPLPQSRANVLTF. CDR3 coding DNA: TGTGCCAGCAGCGCTCCGTTGCCACAAAGTCGGGCCAACGTCCTGACTTTC.

This clone was counted once. CDR3 nucleotides: TGCGCCAGCAGCTTGGTAGGGGCGGGAGTCCCCTACAATGAGCAGTTCTTC. Its translation: CASSLVGAGVPYNEQFF. The V and J genes are TRBV5-1 and TRBJ2-1, with TRBD2 matching over 7 bases. Germline V gene sequence: CDR1 SGHRS, CDR2 YFSETQ. J lost 2 bases, V lost 0 bases, and 8 bases had no gene match. The CDR3 extends over 17 amino acids.

The chain carries TRBV27 and TRBJ2-5; TRBD1 agrees at 7 bases. Trimming cost V 5 bases and J 2 bases; bases outside gene matches: 14. Germline V gene data show CDR1 as MNHEY and CDR2 as SMNVEV (reference sequence). There are 17 residues in the CDR3. The CDR3 nucleotides are TGTGCCAGCAGTAGTTTACCATATTGGGGACAGCAAGAGACCCAGTACTTC. Protein: CASSSLPYWGQQETQYF.

V usage is TRBV5-6 and J usage is TRBJ2-5; the match to TRBD2 covers 7 bases. The CDR3 consists of 15 residues. The J segment lost 2 bases and the V segment lost 4 bases, leaving 8 bases of the junction unmatched. Germline V gene sequence: CDR1 SGHDT, CDR2 YYEEEE. CDR3 DNA sequence: TGTGCCAGCAGCAACCGGGACTATCCTCAAGAGACCCAGTACTTC. Its protein product is CASSNRDYPQETQYF.

This chain connects TRBV19 to TRBJ2-1; the D is unclear. The V end lost 3 bases, the J end lost 8 bases, and 17 bases lay between the germline ends. The germline CDR1 and CDR2 sequences are LNHDA and SQIVND (reference sequence). The CDR3 has 15 amino acids. CDR3 coding DNA: TGTGCCAGTAGTATTGGGGTCGGTGGCGGCGATGAGCAGTTCTTC. Translated: CASSIGVGGGDEQFF.

The J gene is TRBJ2-2, the V gene TRBV7-8, with 11 bases aligning to TRBD2. Unmatched junction bases numbered 3, after V lost 0 bases and J lost 3 bases. The germline V gene has CDR1 SGHVS and CDR2 FQNEAQ. The CDR3 is made up of 17 amino acids. The CDR3 sequence: CASSLASGGAYTGELFF. The CDR3, as DNA: TGTGCCAGCAGCTTAGCTAGCGGGGGGGCCTACACCGGGGAGCTGTTTTTT.

The chain recombines TRBV21-1 with TRBJ1-6; the table's D gene call, TRBD1, was not cross checked with the DNA. TRBV21-1 is a documented pseudogene. This CDR3 contains 16 residues. CDR3 protein: CASSKECYRGNSPLHF. In DNA, the CDR3 is TGTGCCAGCAGCAAAGAATGTTACAGGGGTAATTCACCCCTCCACTTT.

The chain carries TRBV7-9 and TRBJ1-1; D possibly corresponds to TRBD1 (5 bases). The CDR3 totals 14 residues. CDR1 is SEHNR, CDR2 FQNEAQ, per germline (reference sequence). With 7 bases removed from V and 2 bases from J, the gap between germline ends came to 14 bases. In nucleotides, the CDR3 is TGTGCCAGCACCTCGCTGGGGGGTAACACTGAAGCTTTCTTT. This codes for CASTSLGGNTEAFF. The full variable domain, rest sourced from reference TRBV7-9 and TRBJ1-1, is DTGVSQNPRHKITKRGQNVTFRCDPISEHNRLYWYRQTLGQGPEFLTYFQNEAQLEKSRLLSDRFSAERPKGSFSTLEIQRTEQGDSAMYLCASTSLGGNTEAFFGQGTRLTVV.

This clone was picked up one time. This rearrangement joins TRBV7-6 to TRBJ2-1; D possibly corresponds to TRBD2 (6 bases). V lost 5 bases, J lost 14 bases, and 19 bases lay in between. CDR3 length: 13 amino acids. Germline loops: CDR1 SGHVS, CDR2 FNYEAQ. The CDR3 region is CASSPWTTGLEFF. CDR3 nucleotide sequence: TGTGCCAGCAGCCCTTGGACTACGGGCTTAGAGTTCTTC.

V usage is TRBV30 and J usage is TRBJ1-5; no clear D. CDR1 GTSNPN and CDR2 SVGIG come from the germline V gene (reference sequence). Trimming took 3 bases from V and 2 from J, leaving 14 bases between them. The CDR3 length is 15 residues. The CDR3 nucleotides are TGTGCCTGGAGCTCCGCGGACTTTGGCAATCAGCCCCAGCATTTT. This encodes CAWSSADFGNQPQHF.

CDR3 sequence (DNA): TGTGCCAGCAGTTACCAGGACAGATCCTACGAGCAGTACTTC. Amino acids: CASSYQDRSYEQYF. The J gene is TRBJ2-7, the V gene TRBV11-2; the D gene is possibly TRBD1 (6 bases). CDR1 SGHAT and CDR2 FQNNGV come from the germline V gene. V was shortened by 6 bases and J by 1 base, with 13 bases between the two germline ends. This CDR3 contains 14 residues.

A word on this clone: The sample has other DNA sequences that encode this CDR3 too. V is TRBV28 and J is TRBJ2-7; D not resolved. The germline CDR1 and CDR2 sequences are MDHEN and SYDVKM. V shed 2 bases and J shed 5 bases, with 4 bases lying between them. The CDR3 runs to 11 residues. The CDR3 is CASSLRNEQYF. The CDR3 bases are TGTGCCAGCAGTTTAAGGAACGAGCAGTACTTC.

By frequency in the sample, this clone is medium-sized (0.01 to 0.1%). The chain joins TRBV27 to TRBJ2-1; 11 bases are a match to TRBD2. Germline V gene data show CDR1 as MNHEY and CDR2 as SMNVEV (reference sequence). The trim removed 7 bases at V and 7 bases at J, leaving 9 bases unmatched. This CDR3 is 15 amino acids long. This CDR3 reads CASTAGTSGGNEQFF. Written as DNA, the CDR3 is TGTGCCAGCACCGCCGGGACTAGCGGCGGGAATGAGCAGTTCTTC.

The sample holds many counts of this clone. The rearrangement links TRBV11-2 to TRBJ1-1; unclear D gene. CDR1 is SGHAT, CDR2 FQNNGV, per germline. The V and J ends lost 0 bases and 0 bases respectively, with 14 bases between them. This CDR3 is 17 amino acids long. The CDR3: CASSLETEGYMNTEAFF. For the CDR3, the DNA is TGTGCCAGCAGCTTAGAAACAGAGGGATACATGAACACTGAAGCTTTCTTT.

The J gene is TRBJ1-2, the V gene TRBV6-5; a possible D gene is TRBD1 (6 bases). In germline, CDR1 is MNHEY, CDR2 SVGAGI. This CDR3 is 13 amino acids long. Trimming left V 5 bases short and J 1 base short, with 8 bases between. Written as DNA, the CDR3 is TGTGCCAGCAGTGACAGGATTAACTATGGCTACACCTTC. As protein: CASSDRINYGYTF.